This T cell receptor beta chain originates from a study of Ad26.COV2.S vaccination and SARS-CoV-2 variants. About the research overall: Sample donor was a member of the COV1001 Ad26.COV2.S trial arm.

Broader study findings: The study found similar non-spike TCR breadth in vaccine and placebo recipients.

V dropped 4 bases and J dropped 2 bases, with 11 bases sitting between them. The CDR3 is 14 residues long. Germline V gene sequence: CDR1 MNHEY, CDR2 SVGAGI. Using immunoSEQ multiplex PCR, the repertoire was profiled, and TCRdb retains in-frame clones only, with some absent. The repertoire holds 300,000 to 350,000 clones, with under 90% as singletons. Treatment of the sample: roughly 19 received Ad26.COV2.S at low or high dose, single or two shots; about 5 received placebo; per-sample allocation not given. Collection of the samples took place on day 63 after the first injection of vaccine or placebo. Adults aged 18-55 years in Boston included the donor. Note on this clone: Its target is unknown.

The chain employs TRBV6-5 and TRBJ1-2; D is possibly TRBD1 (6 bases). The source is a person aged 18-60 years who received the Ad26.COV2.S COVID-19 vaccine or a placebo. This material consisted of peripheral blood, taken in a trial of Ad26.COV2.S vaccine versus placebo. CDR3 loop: CASSSDSGNYGYTF. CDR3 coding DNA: TGTGCCAGCAGTTCGGACAGTGGGAACTATGGCTACACCTTC.